Below are 32 T cell receptor beta chains sequenced from a single sample in a study of graft-versus-host responses after intestinal transplantation. Some clones are missing from TCRdb's copy, which holds only in-frame ones; the method was immunoSEQ multiplex PCR. The sample lists about 18,000 clones, roughly 40% seen once, with about 0.99% in the top ten. Sequenced here: alloreactive CD4+ T cells from a mixed lymphocyte reaction culture, sampled before intestinal transplant. Subset of the sample: CFSE-low proliferating T cells sorted from approximately 6-day pre-transplant mixed lymphocyte reaction (GvH or HvG direction). The origin of the receptors is a human patient who received an intestinal transplant.

The table lists this clone with a count of one. The chain recombines TRBV21-1 with TRBJ1-1; the table's D gene call, TRBD1, was not cross checked with the DNA. TRBV21-1 is noted as a pseudogene. The CDR3 length is 16 residues. Here the CDR3 reads CASSKGGQDSNTEAFF. CDR3 coding DNA: TGTGCCAGCAGCAAAGGAGGACAGGACTCGAACACTGAAGCTTTCTTT.

The chain carries TRBV7-2 and TRBJ1-1; D not certain. The CDR3 runs to 14 residues. Germline assignment: CDR1 SGHTA and CDR2 FQGNSA. Trimming removed 5 bases at V and 4 bases at J, with 14 bases between. The CDR3 sequence: CASSPRVLGTEAFF. In DNA form, the CDR3 reads TGTGCCAGCAGCCCCCGGGTTTTGGGCACTGAAGCTTTCTTT.

The chain employs TRBV18 and TRBJ1-1; TRBD1 matches 8 bases. V lost 3 bases and J lost 1; bases outside the gene matches: 4. This CDR3 comprises 15 residues. Germline values: CDR1 KGHSH, CDR2 LQKENI. The CDR3 DNA follows: TGTGCCAGCTCACCGGGGCAGGGGGCGAACACTGAAGCTTTCTTT. Amino acids: CASSPGQGANTEAFF.

The V call is TRBV19, the J call TRBJ1-5, with D unresolved. CDR1 and CDR2 from the germline V gene are LNHDA and SQIVND (reference sequence). The CDR3 is 13 residues long. V was pared by 5 bases and J by 9 bases, with 14 bases between. CDR3 residues: CASSRTPLGPQHF. CDR3 nucleotides: TGTGCCAGTAGTCGGACCCCCCTGGGGCCCCAGCATTTT.

This clone was found a few times. The chain uses TRBV6-6 and TRBJ2-6; 7 bases line up with TRBD2. The CDR3 has 15 amino acids. V was clipped by 3 bases and J by 2 bases; unmatched bases: 1. Per the germline V gene, CDR1 is MNHNY and CDR2 is SVGAGI (reference sequence). CDR3 DNA sequence: TGTGCCAGCAGTTATGGGAGGGCTGGGGCCAACGTCCTGACTTTC. Translated: CASSYGRAGANVLTF.

The chain is built from TRBV6-5 and TRBJ2-1; 8 nucleotides line up with TRBD2. CDR1 is MNHEY and CDR2 is SVGAGI in the germline V gene. The CDR3 loop spans 14 amino acids. Trimming cost V 11 bases and J 5 bases; bases outside gene matches: 11. Here the CDR3 DNA reads TGTGCCGGGAGTAAGCGGGGGATGGACAATGAGCAGTTCTTC. This translates into CAGSKRGMDNEQFF.

The chain couples TRBV6-5 to TRBJ2-1; 8 bases align to TRBD1. This CDR3 comprises 14 residues. V lost 7 bases to trimming and J lost 5 bases; unmatched junction nucleotides: 7. Germline V gives CDR1 MNHEY, CDR2 SVGAGI. CDR3 region: CASMQGAVNNEQFF. The CDR3 nucleotides read TGTGCCAGCATGCAGGGGGCGGTCAACAATGAGCAGTTCTTC.

This clone came up a few times. This chain connects TRBV14 to TRBJ1-1; unclear D gene. The CDR3 is made up of 13 amino acids. Germline CDR1 and CDR2: SGHDN and FVKESK. The V end was cut by 5 bases, the J end by 1 base, with 8 bases between. CDR3 bases: TGTGCCAGCAGCTATACAAGGAACACTGAAGCTTTCTTT. It codes for CASSYTRNTEAFF.

The chain joins TRBV6-1 to TRBJ1-2; D is uncertain. CDR1 and CDR2 from the germline V gene are MNHNS and SASEGT. The V gene lost 6 bases and the J gene lost 2 bases, with 7 bases spanning the gap. The CDR3 totals 12 residues. As DNA, the CDR3 is TGTGCCAGCAGACCTGAGAACTATGGCTACACCTTC. Translation gives CASRPENYGYTF.

CDR3 DNA: TGTGCCAGCACCTACCGAGGAGGCTACACCTTC. Amino acids: CASTYRGGYTF. V usage is TRBV28 and J usage is TRBJ1-2; D remains unclear. Germline V gene data show CDR1 as MDHEN and CDR2 as SYDVKM. The CDR3 loop spans 11 amino acids. V lost 7 bases to trimming and J lost 8 bases, with 11 bases between them.

This clone qualifies as medium-sized. The chain is built from TRBV10-3 and TRBJ1-2; D not certain. Per the germline V gene, CDR1 is ENHRY and CDR2 is SYGVKD. The CDR3 runs to 12 residues. The ends were cut back, 6 bases at V and 7 bases at J, with 12 bases in the middle. CDR3 sequence (DNA): TGTGCCATCAGCCCCGAACGCACTGGCTACACCTTC. Its protein product is CAISPERTGYTF.

The chain has TRBV30 and TRBJ2-5; D might be TRBD2 (6 bases). The CDR3 is made up of 12 amino acids. Trimming removed 1 base at V and 9 bases at J, with 12 bases between. CDR1 is GTSNPN, CDR2 SVGIG, per germline (reference sequence). The CDR3 bases are TGTGCCTGGAGTGGGGGGAGGAGACCCCAGTACTTC. Translated, it gives CAWSGGRRPQYF. Using reference TRBV30 and TRBJ2-5 for the parts outside the CDR3, the full variable domain is SQTIHQWPATLVQPVGSPLSLECTVEGTSNPNLYWYRQAAGRGLQLLFYSVGIGQISSEVPQNLSASRPQDRQFILSSKKLLLSDSGFYLCAWSGGRRPQYFGPGTRLLVL.

In its sample, this clone was seen a few times. The chain employs TRBV18 and TRBJ1-3; 7 bases agree with TRBD1. J lost 0 bases, V lost 4 bases, and 9 bases had no gene match. Germline V gene lookup returns CDR1 KGHSH and CDR2 LQKENI. This CDR3 is 17 amino acids long. CDR3 sequence reads: CASSLSDRSISGNTIYF. CDR3 DNA sequence: TGTGCCAGCTCACTGTCGGACAGGTCTATCTCTGGAAACACCATATATTTT.

This clone qualifies as medium-sized. V gene TRBV21-1 combines with J gene TRBJ1-6. TRBV21-1 has pseudogene status. The CDR3 runs 14 residues. The CDR3 is CASSIRGQGLPLHF. CDR3 coding DNA: TGTGCCAGCAGCATTCGGGGGCAAGGTTTACCCCTCCACTTT.

This clone has more than one count but fewer than ten. This rearrangement joins TRBV28 to TRBJ1-2; tentatively, D is TRBD1 (6 bases). V gave up 4 bases and J gave up 4 bases, with 22 bases separating them. The germline V gene encodes CDR1 MDHEN and CDR2 SYDVKM. The CDR3 loop spans 17 amino acids. The DNA of the CDR3 is TGTGCCAGCAGTTCTCCTGCTACAGGGACCGTGGGCTATGGCTACACCTTC. Encoded protein: CASSSPATGTVGYGYTF.

The chain is built from TRBV11-3 and TRBJ2-5, with 7 bases fitting TRBD2. The ends lost 1 base at V and 5 bases at J; junction bases unmatched: 7. The CDR3 contains 15 residues. Germline-derived CDR1 and CDR2 are SGHNT and YENEEA. CDR3 in DNA: TGTGCCAGCAGCTTAGGACTAGCCCCTCTGGAGACCCAGTACTTC. This sequence encodes CASSLGLAPLETQYF.

The chain has TRBV6-6 and TRBJ1-6; D ambiguous. The length of the CDR3 is 12 residues. Per germline, CDR1 MNHNY and CDR2 SVGAGI (reference sequence). Trimming left V 6 bases short and J 8 bases short, with 8 bases between. CDR3 protein: CASSRGDSPLHF. The CDR3 DNA reads as TGTGCCAGCAGCCGTGGGGATTCACCCCTCCACTTT.

This clone has more than one count but fewer than ten. The chain carries TRBV7-7 and TRBJ2-1; the D gene is possibly TRBD2 (6 bases). This CDR3 is built from 17 residues. V shed 1 base and J shed 3 bases, with 16 bases lying between them. CDR1 and CDR2 (germline): SSHAT, FNYEAQ (reference sequence). DNA of the CDR3: TGTGCCAGCAGCTTAGAGGCTAGCGAAGGAAACTACAATGAGCAGTTCTTC. Encoded protein: CASSLEASEGNYNEQFF.

The V and J genes are TRBV10-1 and TRBJ2-1; D may match TRBD1 or TRBD2 (6 bases each). This CDR3 contains 16 residues. Trimming pared 2 bases from V and 9 bases from J, leaving 20 bases between. Germline loops: CDR1 WNHNN, CDR2 SYGVQD (reference sequence). This CDR3 is CASSELGGTNSSEQFF. The CDR3 DNA follows: TGCGCCAGCAGTGAGCTGGGGGGCACCAATTCTAGTGAGCAGTTCTTC.

This clone has just a few counts. V usage is TRBV27 and J usage is TRBJ2-7, with D tentatively TRBD1 or TRBD2 (6 bases each). Looked up from germline, CDR1 is MNHEY and CDR2 is SMNVEV (reference sequence). The CDR3 loop spans 18 amino acids. V lost 5 bases and J lost 2, with 25 bases in between. CDR3 sequence: CASSPHRVWRGVPYEQYF. The CDR3 DNA follows: TGTGCCAGCAGTCCCCACAGGGTATGGCGCGGGGTCCCCTACGAGCAGTACTTC.

The chain combines TRBV29-1 with TRBJ2-4; no definite D call. V shed 6 bases and J shed 1 base, with 16 bases lying between them. Germline CDR1 and CDR2: SQVTM and ANQGSEA. The length of the CDR3 is 15 residues. In nucleotides, the CDR3 is TGCAGCGTCGCTCTTAGGCCGTCCGCCAAAAACATTCAGTACTTC. This codes for CSVALRPSAKNIQYF.

This clone has just a few counts. The chain uses TRBV9 and TRBJ2-3; no definite D call. The CDR3 length is 13 residues. Trimming shortened V by 2 bases and J by 6 bases, and 10 bases separated the two germline ends. Germline V gene lookup returns CDR1 SGDLS and CDR2 YYNGEE. This CDR3 reads CASSVRGIDTQYF. The DNA for the CDR3 is TGTGCCAGCAGCGTCCGTGGTATCGATACGCAGTATTTT.

The V gene is TRBV21-1, the J gene TRBJ2-7; TRBD1 was called by the table and not checked on the DNA. TRBV21-1 is assigned pseudogene status. The CDR3 runs to 16 residues. CDR3 DNA sequence: TGTGCCAGCAGCAAGGCAGGGACAGGGGTCTCCTACGAGCAGTACTTC. Its protein product is CASSKAGTGVSYEQYF.

The chain combines TRBV6-1 with TRBJ1-6; tentatively, D is TRBD1 (5 bases). Trimming took off 1 base at V and 5 bases at J, with 18 bases between the two ends. The CDR3 is 18 residues long. Germline V gives CDR1 MNHNS, CDR2 SASEGT. The CDR3 DNA sequence: TGTGCCAGCAGTGAAGTGCCACCGGGACGACGGAATAATTCACCCCTCCACTTT. It translates to CASSEVPPGRRNNSPLHF.

For the CDR3, the DNA is TGTGCCAGCAGCGTAGCGGGGGGGCCGGGCGAGACCCAGTACTTC. It specifies CASSVAGGPGETQYF. The rearrangement uses TRBV9 and TRBJ2-5, with 8 bases that match TRBD2. This CDR3 has 15 residues. In germline, CDR1 is SGDLS, CDR2 YYNGEE. V dropped 0 bases and J dropped 5; count of bases not matched to a gene: 6.

CDR3 nucleotides: TGTGCCAGCAGTTTCATCGGCAGGATTATGAATGAGCAGTTCTTC. This codes for CASSFIGRIMNEQFF. The chain recombines TRBV27 with TRBJ2-1; no clear D. The V end lost 3 bases, the J end lost 7 bases, and 16 bases lay between the germline ends. Germline lookup yields CDR1 MNHEY and CDR2 SMNVEV (reference sequence). CDR3 length: 15 amino acids.

The chain employs TRBV10-3 and TRBJ2-2, with D possibly being TRBD2 (5 bases). Germline CDR1 ENHRY, CDR2 SYGVKD. Trimming pared 4 bases from V and 3 bases from J, leaving 12 bases between. The CDR3 contains 15 residues. The CDR3 is CAISGKPGDTGELFF. The CDR3 bases are TGTGCCATCAGTGGGAAACCCGGGGACACCGGGGAGCTGTTTTTT.

The chain uses TRBV19 and TRBJ2-7, with TRBD2 matching 7 bases. Germline trimming cut 4 bases from V and 0 bases from J; bases unmatched to any gene: 12. CDR1 and CDR2 from the germline V gene are LNHDA and SQIVND (reference sequence). This CDR3 comprises 17 residues. The CDR3 sequence is CASSTLSRGGASYEQYF. The CDR3 DNA sequence: TGTGCCAGTAGTACCCTCAGTAGGGGAGGGGCCTCCTACGAGCAGTACTTC.

The rearrangement joins TRBV7-2 to TRBJ2-7, with D possibly TRBD2 on 5 matching bases. Germline assignment: CDR1 SGHTA and CDR2 FQGNSA. The V end was cut by 6 bases, the J end by 7 bases, with 16 bases between. The CDR3 has 13 residues. The CDR3 sequence: CASSTNFPGEQYF. Here the CDR3 DNA reads TGTGCCAGCAGTACAAATTTCCCGGGAGAGCAGTACTTC. Full variable domain (remainder filled in from reference TRBV7-2 and TRBJ2-7): GAGVSQSPSNKVTEKGKDVELRCDPISGHTALYWYRQSLGQGLEFLIYFQGNSAPDKSGLPSDRFSAERTGGSVSTLTIQRTQQEDSAVYLCASSTNFPGEQYFGPGTRLTVT.

A few counts support this clone. J is TRBJ1-4 and V is TRBV11-2; 9 nucleotides align to TRBD1. CDR1 is SGHAT, CDR2 FQNNGV, per germline. The V and J ends lost 5 bases and 0 bases, in that order; junction bases with no gene match: 10. The CDR3 contains 18 residues. The CDR3, as DNA: TGTGCCAGCAGCATTAATTACCGGACAGGGGCAACTAATGAAAAACTGTTTTTT. Amino acids: CASSINYRTGATNEKLFF. The complete variable domain, with remaining parts taken from reference TRBV11-2 and TRBJ1-4, reads EAGVAQSPRYKIIEKRQSVAFWCNPISGHATLYWYQQILGQGPKLLIQFQNNGVVDDSQLPKDRFSAERLKGVDSTLKIQPAKLEDSAVYLCASSINYRTGATNEKLFFGSGTQLSVL.

The J gene is TRBJ1-1, the V gene TRBV5-1; D is ambiguous. Trimming left V 0 bases short and J 4 bases short, with 10 bases between. Germline V gene data show CDR1 as SGHRS and CDR2 as YFSETQ. The CDR3 consists of 14 residues. The CDR3 region is CASSLGGLGTEAFF. CDR3 nucleotides: TGCGCCAGCAGCTTGGGAGGGTTGGGCACTGAAGCTTTCTTT.

V usage is TRBV19 and J usage is TRBJ2-6; D gene ambiguous. CDR1 and CDR2 (germline): LNHDA, SQIVND (reference sequence). V was trimmed by 7 bases and J by 4 bases, leaving 14 bases between them. There are 15 residues in the CDR3. CDR3 nucleotide sequence: TGTGCCAGTAACCCCTCTCCCCGAGGGGCCAACGTCCTGACTTTC. This translates into CASNPSPRGANVLTF.